Sequencing of this T cell receptor beta chain was carried out in a study of T cell repertoires in cytomegalovirus infection. TCRdb redid the calling of the reads with MiXCR, one entry per CDR3 protein. The sample holds hundreds of thousands of distinct CDR3 sequences, roughly a sixth seen once. The CDR3 has 16 amino acids. Trimming pared 0 bases from V and 0 bases from J, leaving 9 bases between. This clonotype was found a few times. The receptor's source is a human donor in good health (CMV status not recorded). Some clones in this sample may be carry-over from other donors' samples. The sample comprised PBMCs. V usage is TRBV23-1 and J usage is TRBJ1-5; D is uncertain. TRBV23-1 is assigned to the ORF class and has an uncertain function. In DNA, the CDR3 is TGCGCCAGCAGTCAATCGGGCAGTTATAGCAATCAGCCCCAGCATTTT. Its translation: CASSQSGSYSNQPQHF.